This T cell receptor beta chain was identified in a study of shared clonotypes between healthy human individuals. Study-wide findings and caveats: Large sequencing depth failed to make sorted-subset sequencing complete, rarefaction showed. Generally, naive subsets came out with larger estimated richness than memory subsets.

Regarding this clone: Its antigen is not known.

Replicate PCRs from sorted subsets contained around 200 ng DNA, which is roughly 30,000 T cell genomes. Data came from immunoSEQ multiplex PCR; TCRdb stores just in-frame clones and leaves some out. The sample holds about 2 million clones, about 95% seen once. Naive CD8 cells lacked CD45RO, underwent positive selection for CCR7 and left out terminally differentiated effector memory CD45RA+ cells. All donors qualified as healthy HIV-negative adults and had experienced no recent acute infections or vaccinations. The ends lost 2 bases at V and 0 bases at J; junction bases unmatched: 10. Germline-derived CDR1 and CDR2 are LGHNA and YSLEER. CDR3 size: 18 residues.

The sequence was obtained from a man younger than 35 in good health. The sequenced material came from naive CD8+ T cells sorted from blood. V gene TRBV4-3 combines with J gene TRBJ2-1; 7 bases line up with TRBD2. The CDR3 reads CASSQRDRPSGSYNEQFF. In DNA, the CDR3 is TGCGCCAGCAGCCAAAGGGATCGCCCTAGCGGCTCCTACAATGAGCAGTTCTTC.